Reported below is one T cell receptor (beta chain). As yet, its antigen is unknown. Since no conserved phenylalanine or tryptophan closes the CDR3, a read error is the likely cause. It is unclear where the CDR3 begins or ends on the DNA, so no DNA is shown, and the CDR3 is as TCRdb lists it. CDR3 and TCR beta VDJ profiling relied on genomic DNA as the template. TCRdb re-analysed the reads in MiXCR, keeping a single row per CDR3 protein. The repertoire holds about 270,000 distinct CDR3 sequences, with 82% as singletons. For sequencing, patients were chosen who had shown expansion of CD8+CD57+ cells by flow cytometry. Receipt of therapy had not occurred in any patient by the time of blood sampling. Germline CDR1 is SEHNR and CDR2 is FQNEAQ (reference sequence). The CDR3 is 13 amino acids in total, end residues counted. The sample comes from a study of CD8+CD57+ T cells in acquired aplastic anemia. About the study: Sorted cells (CD4+ and CD8+) yielded DNA amounts that averaged roughly 3.2 ug. Study-wide results and caveats: Patients did not significantly differ from controls in CD8+ Simpson's diversity.

The chain is built from TRBV7-9 and TRBJ2-3; the D call of TRBD1 is as the table states it, not checked on the DNA. The TCR sequence derives from a human donor with aplastic anemia. Source material: sorted CD4+, CD8+, or CD8+CD57+ T cells (not recorded which) from PBMCs. The CDR3 protein is CASSLGARGTADT.